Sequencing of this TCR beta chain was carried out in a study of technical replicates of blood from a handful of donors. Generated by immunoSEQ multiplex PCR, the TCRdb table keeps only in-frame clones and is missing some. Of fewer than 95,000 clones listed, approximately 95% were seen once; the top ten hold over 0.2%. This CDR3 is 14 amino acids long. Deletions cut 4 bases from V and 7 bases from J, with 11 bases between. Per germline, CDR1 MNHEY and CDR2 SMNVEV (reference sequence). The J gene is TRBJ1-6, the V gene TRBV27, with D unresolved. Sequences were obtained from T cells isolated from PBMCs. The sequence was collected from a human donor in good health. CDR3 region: CASSYYSANSPLHF. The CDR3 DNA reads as TGTGCCAGCAGTTATTACAGTGCCAATTCACCCCTCCACTTT.